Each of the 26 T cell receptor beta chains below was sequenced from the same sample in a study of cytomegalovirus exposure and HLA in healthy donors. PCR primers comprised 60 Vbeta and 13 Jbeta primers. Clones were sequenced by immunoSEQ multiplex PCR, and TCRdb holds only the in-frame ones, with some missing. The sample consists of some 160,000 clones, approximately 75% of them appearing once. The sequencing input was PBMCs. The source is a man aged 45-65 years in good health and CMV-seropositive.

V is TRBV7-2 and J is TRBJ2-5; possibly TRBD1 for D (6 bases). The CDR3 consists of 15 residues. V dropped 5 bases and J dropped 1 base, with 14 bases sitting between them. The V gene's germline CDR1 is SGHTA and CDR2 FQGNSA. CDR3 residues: CASSMRQVSQETQYF. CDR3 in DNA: TGTGCCAGCAGCATGAGACAGGTCTCCCAAGAGACCCAGTACTTC.

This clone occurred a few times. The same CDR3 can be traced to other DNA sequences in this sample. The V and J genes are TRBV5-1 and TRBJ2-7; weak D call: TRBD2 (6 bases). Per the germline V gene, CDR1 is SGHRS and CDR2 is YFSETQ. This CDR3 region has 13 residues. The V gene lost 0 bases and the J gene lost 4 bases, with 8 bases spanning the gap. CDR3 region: CASSLGGGYEQYF. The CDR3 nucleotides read TGCGCCAGCAGCTTGGGAGGAGGGTACGAGCAGTACTTC. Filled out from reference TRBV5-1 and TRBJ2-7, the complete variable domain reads KAGVTQTPRYLIKTRGQQVTLSCSPISGHRSVSWYQQTPGQGLQFLFEYFSETQRNKGNFPGRFSGRQFSNSRSEMNVSTLELGDSALYLCASSLGGGYEQYFGPGTRLTVT.

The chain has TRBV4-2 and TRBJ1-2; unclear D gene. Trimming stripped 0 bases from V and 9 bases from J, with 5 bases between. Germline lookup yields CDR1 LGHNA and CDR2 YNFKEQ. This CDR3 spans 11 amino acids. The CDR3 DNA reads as TGTGCCAGCAGCCAAGATTCAAGCTACACCTTC. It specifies CASSQDSSYTF.

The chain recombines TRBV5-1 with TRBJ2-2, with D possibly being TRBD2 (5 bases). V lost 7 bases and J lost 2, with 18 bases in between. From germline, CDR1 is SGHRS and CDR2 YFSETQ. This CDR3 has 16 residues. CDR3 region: CASAEVTRPNTGELFF. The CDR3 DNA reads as TGCGCCAGCGCCGAGGTCACTAGACCAAACACCGGGGAGCTGTTTTTT.

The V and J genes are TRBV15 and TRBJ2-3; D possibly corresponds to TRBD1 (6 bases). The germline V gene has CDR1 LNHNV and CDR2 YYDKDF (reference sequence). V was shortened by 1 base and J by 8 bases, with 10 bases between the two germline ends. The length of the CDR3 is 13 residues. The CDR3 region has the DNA TGTGCCACCAGCAGAGGCTCAGGGGCTACGCAGTATTTT. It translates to CATSRGSGATQYF.

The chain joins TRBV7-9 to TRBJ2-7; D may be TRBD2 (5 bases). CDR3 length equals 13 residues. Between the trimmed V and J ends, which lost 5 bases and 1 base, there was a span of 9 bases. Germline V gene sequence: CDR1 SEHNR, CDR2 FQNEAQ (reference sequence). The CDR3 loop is CASSPPGSYEQYF. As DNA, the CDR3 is TGTGCCAGCAGCCCCCCGGGGTCCTACGAGCAGTACTTC.

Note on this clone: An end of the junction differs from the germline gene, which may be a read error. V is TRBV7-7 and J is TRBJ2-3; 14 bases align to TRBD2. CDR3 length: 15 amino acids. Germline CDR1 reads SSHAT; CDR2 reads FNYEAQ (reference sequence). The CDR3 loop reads CASSLGLAGGDTQYF. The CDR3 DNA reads TGTGCTAGCAGCTTAGGACTAGCGGGGGGAGATACGCAGTATTTT.

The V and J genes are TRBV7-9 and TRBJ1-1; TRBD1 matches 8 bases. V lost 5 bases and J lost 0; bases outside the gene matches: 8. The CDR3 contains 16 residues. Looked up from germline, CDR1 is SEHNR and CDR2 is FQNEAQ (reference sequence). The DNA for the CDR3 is TGTGCCAGCAGCCTGACAGGGGATGGGATGAACACTGAAGCTTTCTTT. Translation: CASSLTGDGMNTEAFF.

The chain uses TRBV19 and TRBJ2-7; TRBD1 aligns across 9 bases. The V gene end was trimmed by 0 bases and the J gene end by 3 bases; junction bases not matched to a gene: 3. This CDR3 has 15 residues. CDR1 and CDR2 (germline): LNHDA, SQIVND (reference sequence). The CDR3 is CASSIDPGQGYEQYF. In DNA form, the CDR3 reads TGTGCCAGTAGTATAGACCCGGGACAGGGCTACGAGCAGTACTTC. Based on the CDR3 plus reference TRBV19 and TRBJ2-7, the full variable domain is DGGITQSPKYLFRKEGQNVTLSCEQNLNHDAMYWYRQDPGQGLRLIYYSQIVNDFQKGDIAEGYSVSREKKESFPLTVTSAQKNPTAFYLCASSIDPGQGYEQYFGPGTRLTVT.

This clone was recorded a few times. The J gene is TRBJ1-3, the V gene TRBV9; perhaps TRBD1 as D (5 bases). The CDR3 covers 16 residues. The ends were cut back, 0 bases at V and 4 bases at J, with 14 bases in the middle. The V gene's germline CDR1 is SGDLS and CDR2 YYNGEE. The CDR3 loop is CASSVDGGARGNTIYF. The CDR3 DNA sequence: TGTGCCAGCAGCGTAGACGGTGGGGCGCGGGGAAACACCATATATTTT.

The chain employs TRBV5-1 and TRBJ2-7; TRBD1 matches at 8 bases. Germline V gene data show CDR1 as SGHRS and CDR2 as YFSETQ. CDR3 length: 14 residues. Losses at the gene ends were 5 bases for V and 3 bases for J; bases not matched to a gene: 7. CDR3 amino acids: CASSWQGASYEQYF. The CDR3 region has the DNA TGCGCCAGCAGTTGGCAGGGGGCGAGCTACGAGCAGTACTTC.

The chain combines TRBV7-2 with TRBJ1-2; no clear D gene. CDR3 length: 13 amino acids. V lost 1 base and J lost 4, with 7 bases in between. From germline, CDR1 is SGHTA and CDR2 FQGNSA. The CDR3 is CASSLGTTYGYTF. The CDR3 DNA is TGTGCCAGCAGCTTAGGGACTACCTATGGCTACACCTTC.

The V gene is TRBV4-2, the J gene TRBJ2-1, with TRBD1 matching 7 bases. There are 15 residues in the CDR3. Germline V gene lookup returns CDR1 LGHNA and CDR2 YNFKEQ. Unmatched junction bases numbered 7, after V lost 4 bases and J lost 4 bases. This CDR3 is CASSPRQGPYNEQFF. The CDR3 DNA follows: TGTGCCAGCAGCCCCAGACAGGGCCCTTACAATGAGCAGTTCTTC.

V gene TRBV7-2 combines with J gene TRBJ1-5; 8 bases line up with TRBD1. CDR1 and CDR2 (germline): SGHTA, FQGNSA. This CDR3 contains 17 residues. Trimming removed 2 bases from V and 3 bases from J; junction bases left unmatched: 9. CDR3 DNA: TGTGCCAGCAGCTTACAGGGGGCAGTTTTGGCCAATCAGCCCCAGCATTTT. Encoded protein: CASSLQGAVLANQPQHF. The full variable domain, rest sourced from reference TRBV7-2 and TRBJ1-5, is GAGVSQSPSNKVTEKGKDVELRCDPISGHTALYWYRQSLGQGLEFLIYFQGNSAPDKSGLPSDRFSAERTGGSVSTLTIQRTQQEDSAVYLCASSLQGAVLANQPQHFGDGTRLSIL.

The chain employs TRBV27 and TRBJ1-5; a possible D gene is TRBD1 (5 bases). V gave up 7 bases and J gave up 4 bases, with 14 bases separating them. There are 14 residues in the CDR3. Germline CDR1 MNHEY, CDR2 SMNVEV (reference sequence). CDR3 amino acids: CASTAMGGNQPQHF. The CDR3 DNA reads TGTGCCAGCACCGCAATGGGGGGGAATCAGCCCCAGCATTTT.

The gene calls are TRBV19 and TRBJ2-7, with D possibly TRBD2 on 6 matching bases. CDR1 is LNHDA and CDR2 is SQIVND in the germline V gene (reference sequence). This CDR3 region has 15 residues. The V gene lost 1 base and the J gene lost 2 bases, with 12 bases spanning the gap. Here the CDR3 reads CASSIVGAGPYEQYF. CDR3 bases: TGTGCCAGTAGTATAGTGGGAGCGGGCCCCTACGAGCAGTACTTC.

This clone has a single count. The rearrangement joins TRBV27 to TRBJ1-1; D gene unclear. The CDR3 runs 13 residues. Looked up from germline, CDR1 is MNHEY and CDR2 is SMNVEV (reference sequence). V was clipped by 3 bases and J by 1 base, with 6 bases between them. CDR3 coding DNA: TGTGCCAGCAGTTTGCGGCGGAACACTGAAGCTTTCTTT. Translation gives CASSLRRNTEAFF.

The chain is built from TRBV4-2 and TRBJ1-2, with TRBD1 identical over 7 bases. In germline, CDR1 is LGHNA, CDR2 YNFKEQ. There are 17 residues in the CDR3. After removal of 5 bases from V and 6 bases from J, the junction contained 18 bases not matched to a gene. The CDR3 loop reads CASSIRLMLGGRDGYTF. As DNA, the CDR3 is TGTGCCAGCAGCATCCGCCTGATGTTAGGGGGCAGGGATGGCTACACCTTC.

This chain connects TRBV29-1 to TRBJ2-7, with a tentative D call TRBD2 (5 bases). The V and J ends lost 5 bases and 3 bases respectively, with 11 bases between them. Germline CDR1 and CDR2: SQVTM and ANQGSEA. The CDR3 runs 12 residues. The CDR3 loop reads CSVLVGSYEQYF. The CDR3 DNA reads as TGCAGCGTTTTGGTAGGGAGCTACGAGCAGTACTTC.

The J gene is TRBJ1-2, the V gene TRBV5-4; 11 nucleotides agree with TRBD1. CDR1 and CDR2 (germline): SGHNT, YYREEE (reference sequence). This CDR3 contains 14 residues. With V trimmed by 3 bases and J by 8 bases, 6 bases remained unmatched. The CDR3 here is CASSSGQGAGGYTF. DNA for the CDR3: TGTGCCAGCAGCTCCGGACAGGGGGCGGGGGGCTACACCTTC.

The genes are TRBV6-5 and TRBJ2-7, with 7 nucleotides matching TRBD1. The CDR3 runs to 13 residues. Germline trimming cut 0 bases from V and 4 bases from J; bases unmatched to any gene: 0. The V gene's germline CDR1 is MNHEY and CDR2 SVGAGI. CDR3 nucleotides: TGTGCCAGCAGTTACTCGACAGGGTACGAGCAGTACTTC. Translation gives CASSYSTGYEQYF.

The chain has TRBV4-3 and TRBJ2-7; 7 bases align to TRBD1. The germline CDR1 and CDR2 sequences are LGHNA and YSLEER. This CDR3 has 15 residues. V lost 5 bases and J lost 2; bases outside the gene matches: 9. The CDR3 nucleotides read TGCGCCAGCAGCTATAACCAAGGGGGCCCCTACGAGCAGTACTTC. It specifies CASSYNQGGPYEQYF.

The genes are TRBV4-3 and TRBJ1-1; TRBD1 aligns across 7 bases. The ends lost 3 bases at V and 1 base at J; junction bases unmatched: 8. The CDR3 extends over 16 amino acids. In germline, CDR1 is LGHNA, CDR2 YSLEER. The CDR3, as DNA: TGCGCCAGCAGCCACCCGACAGGGTCTCGGAACACTGAAGCTTTCTTT. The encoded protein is CASSHPTGSRNTEAFF.

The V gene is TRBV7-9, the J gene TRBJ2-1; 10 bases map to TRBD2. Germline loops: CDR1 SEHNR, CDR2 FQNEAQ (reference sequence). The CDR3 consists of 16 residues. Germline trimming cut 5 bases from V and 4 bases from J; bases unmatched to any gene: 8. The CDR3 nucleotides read TGTGCCAGCAGCCCGGCTAGCGGGGGCGTTTACAATGAGCAGTTCTTC. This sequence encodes CASSPASGGVYNEQFF.

The CDR3 loop is CASSQTSGGVDNEQFF. The CDR3 region has the DNA TGCGCCAGCAGCCAAACCAGCGGGGGGGTTGACAATGAGCAGTTCTTC. This sequence joins TRBV4-3 and TRBJ2-1; the match to TRBD2 covers 10 bases. The CDR3 spans 16 residues. From germline, CDR1 is LGHNA and CDR2 YSLEER. The V segment lost 2 bases and the J segment 5 bases; nucleotides outside the gene matches: 6.

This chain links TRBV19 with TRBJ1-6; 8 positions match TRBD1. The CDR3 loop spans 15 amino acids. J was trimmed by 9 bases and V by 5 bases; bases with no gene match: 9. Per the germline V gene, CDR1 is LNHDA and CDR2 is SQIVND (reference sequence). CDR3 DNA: TGTGCCAGTAGTCCGCAGACAGGGGATGGTTCACCCCTCCACTTT. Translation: CASSPQTGDGSPLHF.